The clone carrying this T cell receptor (beta chain) was observed a handful of times. Genomic DNA for unsorted samples, which was extracted with the QIAamp DNA Blood Mini kit, came from about 90 million PBMCs. This record belongs to a study of shared clonotypes between healthy human individuals. Only in-frame clones appear in the TCRdb table, and some are missing; sequencing was by immunoSEQ multiplex PCR. The table includes approximately 500,000 clones, approximately 81% detected once. J gave up 9 bases and V 5 bases, and 9 bases lay outside the gene matches. The germline CDR1 and CDR2 sequences are MRHNA and SNTAGT. CDR3 length: 13 amino acids.

Sequencing was carried out using PBMCs. The chain employs TRBV6-4 and TRBJ2-5; TRBD2 matches 7 bases. The TCR originated in a woman aged 35 to 49 in good health. Some clones in this sample may be carry-over from other donors' samples. The CDR3 spells CASSPDGAGAQYF. The CDR3 bases are TGTGCCAGCAGTCCGGACGGGGCGGGAGCCCAGTACTTC.